This is a list of T cell receptor beta chains from one sample in a study of graft-versus-host responses after intestinal transplantation. The table came from immunoSEQ multiplex PCR; TCRdb's copy has only in-frame clones and leaves some out. The repertoire holds 9,500 to 10,000 clones, with approximately 90% as singletons. The sequences come from PBMCs, collected 43 to 45 days after intestinal transplant. These receptors all stem from a human patient who received an intestinal transplant, so some T cells may come from the graft donor. The CDR3 runs from the conserved cysteine through the conserved F or W. D genes are given only for firm matches. The size field is filled for only some rows; it gives once, few, many or a size class.

d_call	v_call	clone_size	j_call	cdr3_nt	cdr3_aa
NA	TRBV23-1	NA	TRBJ2-1	TGCGCCAGCAGTCGTTGGGGGAACAATGAGCAGTTCTTC	CASSRWGNNEQFF
NA	TRBV6-5	NA	TRBJ2-5	TGTGCCAGCAGTTACTCGGGTCTGGGGATAGGAGAGACCCAGTACTTC	CASSYSGLGIGETQYF
NA	TRBV6-1	NA	TRBJ2-6	TGTGCCAGCTTATCCGGGGCCAACGTCCTGACTTTC	CASLSGANVLTF
NA	TRBV2	few	TRBJ1-4	TGTGCCAGCACGGGAGGGCGTCATGAAAAACTGTTTTTT	CASTGGRHEKLFF
NA	TRBV5-6	NA	TRBJ2-3	TGTGCCAGCAGCCGGGGGTCAGGGTTGAGAACAGATACGCAGTATTTT	CASSRGSGLRTDTQYF
NA	TRBV20-1	NA	TRBJ2-3	TGCAGTGCTACCACCGGGGGTTCACAGTATTTT	CSATTGGSQYF
NA	TRBV5-6	NA	TRBJ2-2	TGTGCCAGCAGCTTGGTCCGCCGACAGGCCAGCGCTGGCGGGGAGCTGTTTTTT	CASSLVRRQASAGGELFF
NA	TRBV6-5	NA	TRBJ1-2	TGTGCCAGCAGTTACTCGCCGGGCAGCTATGGCTACACCTTC	CASSYSPGSYGYTF
NA	TRBV2	NA	TRBJ1-4	TGTGCCAGCAGTGAAGAAACAGGCGAAAAACTGTTTTTT	CASSEETGEKLFF
NA	TRBV9	NA	TRBJ2-7	TGTGCCAGCAGCGTAGGGGGCGGACGAAGCTACGAGCAGTACTTC	CASSVGGGRSYEQYF
NA	TRBV6-1	NA	TRBJ2-7	TGCGCCAGCAGCCCACGGAAGGGGGTCAGCAACGAGCAGTACTTC	CASSPRKGVSNEQYF
TRBD1	TRBV25-1	once	TRBJ1-3	TGTGCCAGCAGTGGACAGGGGGCTGGAAACACCATATATTTT	CASSGQGAGNTIYF
NA	TRBV4-1	NA	TRBJ2-3	TGCGCCAGCAGCCAAGAAAAGAAATGGACAGCCAATACGCAGTATTTT	CASSQEKKWTANTQYF
NA	TRBV9	NA	TRBJ1-1	TGTGCCAGCAGCGTAGGAGGGACCGTCAGCGAAGCTTTCTTT	CASSVGGTVSEAFF
TRBD1	TRBV9	NA	TRBJ2-3	TGTGCCAGCAGCTCTGACAGGGGGGGCACAGATACGCAGTATTTT	CASSSDRGGTDTQYF
NA	TRBV5-5	NA	TRBJ1-1	TGTGCCAGCAGCTTGGTTGGGGGGCAGACTGAAGCTTTCTTT	CASSLVGGQTEAFF
NA	TRBV27	NA	TRBJ2-7	TGTGCCAGCAGTTTATCGACTCCGGGGCCCTACGAGCAGTACTTC	CASSLSTPGPYEQYF
TRBD1	TRBV29-1	NA	TRBJ1-2	TGCAGCGCCATCCAGGGGGCACAAAGCGGAATTGAGGGTGGCTACACCTTC	CSAIQGAQSGIEGGYTF
TRBD1	TRBV6-5	NA	TRBJ2-5	TGTGCCAGCAGTTCAGACAGGGTACAAGAGACCCAGTACTTC	CASSSDRVQETQYF
TRBD1	TRBV4-1	NA	TRBJ2-4	TGCGCCAGCAGCCAGGGGACAGGGGCGACCAAAAACATTCAGTACTTC	CASSQGTGATKNIQYF
NA	TRBV9	NA	TRBJ2-3	TGTGCCAGCAGCGTAGTCCCAACAGATACGCAGTATTTT	CASSVVPTDTQYF
NA	TRBV5-1	NA	TRBJ1-1	TGCGCCAGCAGCTTGGGAGCAGGGAACACTGAAGCTTTCTTT	CASSLGAGNTEAFF
NA	TRBV30	NA	TRBJ2-3	TGTGCCTGGAGTGGCGGAGGGAGCGCAGATACGCAGTATTTT	CAWSGGGSADTQYF
NA	TRBV27	NA	TRBJ2-5	TGTGCCAGCAGTTTTTTAGACGGACAAGAGACCCAGTACTTC	CASSFLDGQETQYF
TRBD2	TRBV7-3	NA	TRBJ2-1	TGTGCCAGCAGCTTAAATCTTCGGCGGGAGATACACAATGAGCAGTTCTTC	CASSLNLRREIHNEQFF
NA	TRBV28	NA	TRBJ2-1	TGTGCCAGCAGTCTAGCACCCAACCTCAATGAGCAGTTCTTC	CASSLAPNLNEQFF
NA	TRBV18	NA	TRBJ2-4	TGTGCCAGCTCACCGGTAGCGGATGAAAACATTCAGTACTTC	CASSPVADENIQYF
NA	TRBV27	NA	TRBJ2-2	TGTGCCAGCAGTTTATATAGGGGCGGGGAGCTGTTTTTT	CASSLYRGGELFF
NA	TRBV7-9	NA	TRBJ1-5	TGTGCCAGCAGCTTTGGGTTGGACCAGCCCCAGCATTTT	CASSFGLDQPQHF
NA	TRBV6-1	NA	TRBJ1-1	TGTGCCAGCGGAACAAACACTGAAGCTTTCTTT	CASGTNTEAFF
NA	TRBV2	few	TRBJ2-7	TGTGCCAGCAGGTTTCCTCTAGGTCGGGGCTCCTACGAGCAGTACTTC	CASRFPLGRGSYEQYF
TRBD1	TRBV19	NA	TRBJ1-5	TGTGCCAGTAGTATAGAAGGGGACAGGGGGCCCAGCAATCAGCCCCAGCATTTT	CASSIEGDRGPSNQPQHF
TRBD1	TRBV28	NA	TRBJ2-7	TGTGCCACCCAGGGGGACAGGGCGGGTGACGAGCAGTACTTC	CATQGDRAGDEQYF